This T cell receptor beta chain appears in the sequencing data of a study of blood T cell repertoires in COVID-19. The overall study: Samples representing acute and convalescent COVID-19 were sourced from the United States, Italy and Spain. Sample material is recorded as cDNA or gDNA derived from T cells, B-cell-depleted T cells, or PBMCs.

The J segment lost 9 bases and the V segment lost 3 bases, leaving 14 bases of the junction unmatched. CDR3 length equals 15 residues. Germline CDR1 reads DFQATT; CDR2 reads SNEGSKA (reference sequence). As originally analysed: Amplification of reference gene primers was used by the study to estimate nucleated cell counts. Libraries were prepared by immunoSEQ multiplex PCR; TCRdb keeps only in-frame clonotypes and omits some of them. D and trimming were read from the DNA, whereas the V and J calls and clone size are those reported in that table. Among around 70,000 clones, 75% to 90% were seen once, and the ten largest hold roughly 18%.

The material sequenced was peripheral blood. The chain is built from TRBV20-1 and TRBJ2-3; 8 positions match TRBD1. This clonotype originated in a man in his 70s who had recovered from COVID-19. The DNA of the CDR3 is TGCAGTGCTAGTACCGGACAGGGTAACGGGTTGACGCAGTATTTT. Its translation: CSASTGQGNGLTQYF.